These 26 T cell receptor beta chains share one sample of origin, sequenced in a study of tumor-infiltrating lymphocytes in primary liver carcinoma. Unsorted bulk tissue of roughly 20-31 mg yielded co-extracted RNA and DNA. From 400 to 500 ng total RNA, TCR beta cDNA was generated with a primer in the constant region. Employing slightly modified ARM-PCR, three nested multiplex PCR rounds were run, and these gave rise to the TCR beta libraries. The first two PCR rounds used TRBV1-TRBV30 primers with a Cbeta primer, roughly 10 cycles each. TCRdb passed the multiplex PCR reads through MiXCR, listing each CDR3 protein once. The data hold 95,000 to 100,000 distinct CDR3 sequences, with around 66% observed a single time. The specimen sequenced was liver tumor tissue from sampling region 2. Subset of the sample: tumor region T2, inferior pole. These receptors came from a woman aged 55-70 years with primary liver carcinoma and hepatitis B virus infection.

This clonotype was detected once. The chain links TRBV5-6 to TRBJ1-5; D is ambiguous. Trimming left V 3 bases short and J 3 bases short, with 10 bases between. This CDR3 comprises 14 residues. Germline CDR1 is SGHDT and CDR2 is YYEEEE. CDR3 residues: CASSSAGYNQPQHF. The CDR3, as DNA: TGTGCCAGCAGCTCCGCTGGGTACAATCAGCCCCAGCATTTT.

Notes on this clonotype: This may stem from a read error, because a much larger clone lies one nucleotide away. The chain recombines TRBV7-8 with TRBJ2-7; 9 bases map to TRBD1. CDR1 is SGHVS, CDR2 FQNEAQ, per germline. The CDR3 has 14 residues. The V gene end was trimmed by 5 bases and the J gene end by 3 bases; junction bases not matched to a gene: 5. The CDR3 nucleotides read TGTGCCAGCAGCATCCCGGGACAGGGCTACGAGCAGTACTTC. It encodes CASSIPGQGYEQYF. Based on the CDR3 plus reference TRBV7-8 and TRBJ2-7, the full variable domain is GAGVSQSPRYKVAKRGQDVALRCDPISGHVSLFWYQQALGQGPEFLTYFQNEAQLDKSGLPSDRFFAERPEGSVSTLKIQRTQQEDSAVYLCASSIPGQGYEQYFGPGTRLTVT.

The table lists this clonotype with many counts. V and J are TRBV28 and TRBJ2-3; D uncertain. The CDR3 totals 14 residues. Germline values: CDR1 MDHEN, CDR2 SYDVKM. Trimming pared 2 bases from V and 2 bases from J, leaving 8 bases between. The CDR3: CASSLRPSTDTQYF. Written as DNA, the CDR3 is TGTGCCAGCAGTTTAAGGCCGTCCACAGATACGCAGTATTTT.

The table lists this clonotype with a count of one. The CDR3 does not end in the conserved phenylalanine or tryptophan, so this is likely a read error. V usage is TRBV29-1 and J usage is TRBJ2-1; 8 bases match TRBD2. Germline trimming cut 7 bases from V and 10 bases from J; bases unmatched to any gene: 15. The CDR3 spans 14 residues. Germline assignment: CDR1 SQVTM and CDR2 ANQGSEA. As DNA, the CDR3 is TGCAGCGCCCCAGGGCGGCTAGCGGGCAACGAGCAGTTCTTA. Translation: CSAPGRLAGNEQFL.

This clonotype was counted many times. The V gene is TRBV28, the J gene TRBJ2-1, with 13 bases fitting TRBD2. This CDR3 is built from 16 residues. The V and J ends lost 5 bases and 9 bases, in that order; junction bases with no gene match: 10. Germline CDR1 and CDR2: MDHEN and SYDVKM. The DNA of the CDR3 is TGTGCCAGCAGTCCGACCGGGACTAGCGGGAAGGGTGAGCAGTTCTTC. Translating gives CASSPTGTSGKGEQFF.

The CDR3 loop is CASSPDRSTEAFF. The CDR3 nucleotides are TGTGCCAGCAGCCCGGACAGGAGCACTGAAGCTTTCTTT. V is TRBV7-8 and J is TRBJ1-1, with TRBD1 matching over 7 bases. This CDR3 has 13 amino acids. Trimming cost V 5 bases and J 4 bases; bases outside gene matches: 4. Germline values: CDR1 SGHVS, CDR2 FQNEAQ.

The V gene is TRBV5-1, the J gene TRBJ2-3; 12 nucleotides agree with TRBD2. The junction had 14 bases not matched to a gene; V was cut back by 1 base and J by 2 bases. The CDR3 sequence is 20 residues long. Per germline, CDR1 SGHRS and CDR2 YFSETQ. The CDR3, as DNA: TGCGCCAGCAGCTTGTCACTAGCGGGAGGCATCCGATCCCTCACAGATACGCAGTATTTT. Protein product: CASSLSLAGGIRSLTDTQYF.

The CDR3 here is CSAGSLGWTGGFDTQYF. CDR3 nucleotide sequence: TGCAGTGCTGGTAGTCTGGGGTGGACAGGAGGGTTTGATACGCAGTATTTT. The genes are TRBV20-1 and TRBJ2-3; D perhaps matches TRBD1 (7 bases). From germline, CDR1 is DFQATT and CDR2 SNEGSKA (reference sequence). V lost 5 bases, J lost 6 bases, and 27 bases lay in between. CDR3 length equals 17 residues.

In the case of this clonotype: Lacking the conserved final phenylalanine or tryptophan, this CDR3 likely reflects a read error. The V call is TRBV28, the J call TRBJ1-2; unclear D gene. The CDR3 consists of 11 residues. Germline assignment: CDR1 MDHEN and CDR2 SYDVKM. Here the CDR3 DNA reads TGTGACAGCACCAAATTTCGGGGCTACACCTCC. Translating it yields CDSTKFRGYTS.

The CDR3 sequence is CASSIQTGTFGYTF. In nucleotides, the CDR3 is TGTGCCAGTAGTATCCAGACGGGGACTTTCGGCTACACCTTC. The chain combines TRBV6-6 with TRBJ1-2, with TRBD1 as a possible D gene (5 bases). Germline CDR1 reads MNHNY; CDR2 reads SVGAGI (reference sequence). V gave up 9 bases and J gave up 8 bases, with 22 bases separating them. This CDR3 is 14 amino acids long.

As concerns this clonotype: Because the CDR3 is missing its conserved closing phenylalanine or tryptophan, this is likely a read error. V gene TRBV29-1 combines with J gene TRBJ1-5; D unresolved. Trimming removed 5 bases at V and 1 base at J, with 9 bases between. CDR3 length equals 13 residues. The germline CDR1 and CDR2 sequences are SQVTM and ANQGSEA. CDR3 DNA: TGCAGCGTTCGTCACGTGAGCAATCAGCCCCAGCATTCT. It codes for CSVRHVSNQPQHS.

Remarks on this clonotype: At one end the junction does not follow the germline gene, possibly because of a read error. V gene TRBV7-2 combines with J gene TRBJ2-1; the match to TRBD2 covers 7 bases. CDR3 length: 17 amino acids. Germline V gives CDR1 SGHTA, CDR2 FQGNSA. The chain's CDR3 is CASSLLPRGRARDEQSF. Here the CDR3 DNA reads TGTGCCAGCAGCCTTCTCCCCCGCGGGAGAGCCAGGGATGAGCAGTCCTTC.

Regarding this clonotype: Likely a read error: the CDR3 ends without its conserved phenylalanine or tryptophan. The chain has TRBV5-1 and TRBJ1-1; 7 bases map to TRBD1. The V and J ends lost 6 bases and 3 bases, in that order; junction bases with no gene match: 8. The length of the CDR3 is 14 residues. CDR1 is SGHRS, CDR2 YFSETQ, per germline. In nucleotides, the CDR3 is TGCGCCAGCACCCCTGGGACAGCGTACACTGAAGCTTTCTAT. It is translated as CASTPGTAYTEAFY.

J is TRBJ2-1 and V is TRBV11-2, with D hard to call. Germline V gene data show CDR1 as SGHAT and CDR2 as FQNNGV. The CDR3 is made up of 17 amino acids. V shed 1 base and J shed 7 bases, with 20 bases lying between them. The CDR3 loop is CASSLGLVVGLPNEQFF. The CDR3, as DNA: TGTGCCAGCAGCTTAGGTCTGGTAGTGGGATTGCCGAATGAGCAGTTCTTC. The full variable domain, in which reference TRBV11-2 and TRBJ2-1 provide the parts outside the CDR3, is EAGVAQSPRYKIIEKRQSVAFWCNPISGHATLYWYQQILGQGPKLLIQFQNNGVVDDSQLPKDRFSAERLKGVDSTLKIQPAKLEDSAVYLCASSLGLVVGLPNEQFFGPGTRLTVL.

To note about this clonotype: The junction departs from the called germline gene at one end, perhaps through a read error. The gene calls are TRBV11-2 and TRBJ2-6; perhaps TRBD1 as D (6 bases). The CDR3 is made up of 15 amino acids. Germline lookup yields CDR1 SGHAT and CDR2 FQNNGV. The DNA for the CDR3 is TGTGCCAACAGGGACCAGGGCGCCGGGGCCAACGTCCTGACATTC. It specifies CANRDQGAGANVLTF.

Points on this clonotype: One end of the junction is discordant with germline, which a read error may explain. The CDR3 nucleotides are TGCGACAGCAGGTCAACAAGGGACTATGGCTACACCTTC. Its translation: CDSRSTRDYGYTF. V is TRBV5-1 and J is TRBJ1-2; D not certain. CDR1 SGHRS and CDR2 YFSETQ come from the germline V gene. CDR3 length: 13 residues.

Remarks on this clonotype: Since a much larger clone is just one base distant, this may be a read error. This chain connects TRBV29-1 to TRBJ2-3; D gene unclear. Germline CDR1 SQVTM, CDR2 ANQGSEA. The CDR3 runs 14 residues. Trimming cost V 3 bases and J 1 base, with 11 bases left between them. CDR3 in amino acids: CSVEGSFGTDTQYF. For the CDR3, the DNA is TGCAGCGTTGAGGGCAGCTTCGGCACAGATACGCAGTATTTT.

Details on this clonotype: This may be a read error: a much more frequent sequence differs by one nucleotide. This chain links TRBV7-9 with TRBJ1-2; 10 nucleotides line up with TRBD1. CDR1 SEHNR and CDR2 FQNEAQ come from the germline V gene (reference sequence). The CDR3 consists of 15 residues. V dropped 7 bases and J dropped 8; count of bases not matched to a gene: 13. CDR3: CASTWGQGPKQGYTF. The DNA of the CDR3 is TGTGCCAGCACCTGGGGACAGGGGCCAAAACAAGGCTACACCTTC.

With regard to this clonotype: Just one base apart from a much larger clone, this may be a read error. This rearrangement joins TRBV6-5 to TRBJ2-7; 12 nucleotides line up with TRBD2. Per germline, CDR1 MNHEY and CDR2 SVGAGI. The V segment lost 4 bases and the J segment 7 bases; nucleotides outside the gene matches: 8. CDR3 length: 15 amino acids. The CDR3 nucleotides read TGTGCCAGCAGTTGGGGGTGCACTAGCGGGGGGGAGCAGTACTTC. Protein: CASSWGCTSGGEQYF.

About this clonotype: Likely a read error: the CDR3 ends without its conserved phenylalanine or tryptophan. The gene calls are TRBV11-1 and TRBJ2-4; no definite D call. CDR3 length: 16 residues. Looked up from germline, CDR1 is SGHAT and CDR2 is FQDESV (reference sequence). The DNA for the CDR3 is TGTGCCAGCAGCAATGCAAGGAACAGTTCCAAAAACACTCAGTACCTC. Protein product: CASSNARNSSKNTQYL.

This clonotype was recorded many times. DNA of the CDR3: TGCGCCAGCAGGGGGTCAGCGGGAGAGGGCACAGATACGCAGTATTTT. Protein: CASRGSAGEGTDTQYF. The genes are TRBV4-1 and TRBJ2-3; TRBD2 agrees at 8 bases. CDR1 MGHRA and CDR2 YSYEKL come from the germline V gene. The CDR3 has 16 amino acids. V lost 6 bases, J lost 1 base, and 9 bases stayed unmatched.

The chain has TRBV29-1 and TRBJ2-5; D unclear. Germline CDR1 reads SQVTM; CDR2 reads ANQGSEA. This CDR3 is built from 12 residues. CDR3 in amino acids: CNVVRVKETQYF. The CDR3 region has the DNA TGCAATGTTGTTCGGGTCAAAGAGACCCAGTACTTC.

Of note for this clonotype: The conserved phenylalanine or tryptophan is not found at the CDR3 terminus, so this likely reflects a read error. The chain joins TRBV12-3 or TRBV12-4 to TRBJ2-1, with D unclear. This CDR3 is 13 amino acids long. CDR3 amino acids: CASSSEVHNEQFL. CDR3 sequence (DNA): TGTGCCAGTAGTTCAGAGGTTCACAATGAGCAGTTCCTC.

This clonotype was counted ten times or more. The V and J genes are TRBV28 and TRBJ2-7; no definite D call. The germline V gene encodes CDR1 MDHEN and CDR2 SYDVKM. The CDR3 is 12 amino acids. Deletions cut 6 bases from V and 5 bases from J, with 11 bases between. The CDR3 protein is CASRQSRDEQYF. The CDR3 nucleotides are TGTGCCAGCAGGCAAAGTAGGGACGAGCAGTACTTC.

Only one count was recorded for this clonotype. A much larger clonotype is one base distant, so this may be a read error. The chain has TRBV6-4 and TRBJ2-1; 9 bases are a match to TRBD1. From germline, CDR1 is MRHNA and CDR2 SNTAGT. The V segment lost 0 bases and the J segment 8 bases; nucleotides outside the gene matches: 8. The CDR3 runs to 16 residues. CDR3 coding DNA: TGTGCCAGCAGTGACTCGGTACAGGGGGCTGCCGATGAGCAGTTCTTC. As protein: CASSDSVQGAADEQFF.

Comments on this clonotype: This is likely a read error, given that the CDR3 carries no conserved phenylalanine or tryptophan at its end. V gene TRBV6-5 combines with J gene TRBJ2-2; D may be TRBD1 (6 bases). V lost 6 bases and J lost 6, with 14 bases in between. In germline, CDR1 is MNHEY, CDR2 SVGAGI. This CDR3 is 14 amino acids long. CDR3 in DNA: TGTGCCAGCAGCTCCGACAGGATCGCCGGGGAGCTGTTTATT. Its protein product is CASSSDRIAGELFI.